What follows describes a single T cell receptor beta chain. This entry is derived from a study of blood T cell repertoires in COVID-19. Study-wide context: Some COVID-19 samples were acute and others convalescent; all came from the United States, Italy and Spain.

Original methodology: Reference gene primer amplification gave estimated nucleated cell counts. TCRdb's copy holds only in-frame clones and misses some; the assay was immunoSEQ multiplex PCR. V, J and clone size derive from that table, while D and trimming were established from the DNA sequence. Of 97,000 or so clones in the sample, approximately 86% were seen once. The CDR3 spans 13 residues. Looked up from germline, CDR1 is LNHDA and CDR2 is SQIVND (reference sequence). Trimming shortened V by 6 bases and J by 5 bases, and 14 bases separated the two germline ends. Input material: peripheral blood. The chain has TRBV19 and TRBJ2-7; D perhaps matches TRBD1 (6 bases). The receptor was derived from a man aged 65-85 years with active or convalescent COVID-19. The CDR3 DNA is TGTGCCAGTAGGGACAGTTCTGTCCACGAGCAGTACTTC. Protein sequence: CASRDSSVHEQYF. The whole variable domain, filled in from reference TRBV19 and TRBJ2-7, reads DGGITQSPKYLFRKEGQNVTLSCEQNLNHDAMYWYRQDPGQGLRLIYYSQIVNDFQKGDIAEGYSVSREKKESFPLTVTSAQKNPTAFYLCASRDSSVHEQYFGPGTRLTVT.